This T cell receptor beta chain was captured by sequencing in a study of blood T cell repertoires in COVID-19. J was trimmed by 16 bases and V by 2 bases; bases with no gene match: 8. The CDR3 loop spans 12 amino acids. From germline, CDR1 is GTSNPN and CDR2 SVGIG (reference sequence). Generated by immunoSEQ multiplex PCR, the TCRdb table keeps only in-frame clones and is missing some. The data hold 60,000 or so clones, with around 80% observed a single time. This clonotype originated in a man aged 25-45 years with COVID-19, enrolled during active disease. V is TRBV30 and J is TRBJ2-1, with 10 bases lining up with TRBD1. The sequenced material came from peripheral blood. The CDR3 is CAWSPGTGVGFF. The CDR3 coding sequence is TGTGCCTGGAGTCCAGGGACAGGGGTAGGCTTCTTC. The variable domain in full, with the rest retrieved from reference TRBV30 and TRBJ2-1, is SQTIHQWPATLVQPVGSPLSLECTVEGTSNPNLYWYRQAAGRGLQLLFYSVGIGQISSEVPQNLSASRPQDRQFILSSKKLLLSDSGFYLCAWSPGTGVGFFGPGTRLTVL.